What follows describes a single T cell receptor (beta chain). Its antigen is unknown. The sample belongs to a study of cytomegalovirus exposure and HLA in healthy donors. Overall study results and limits: The study put under 200 TCR beta chains on its list as cytomegalovirus-associated.

It was with 60 Vbeta and 13 Jbeta primers that the PCR ran. Assay: immunoSEQ multiplex PCR; the TCRdb copy retains only in-frame clones and omits some. The sample consists of under 200,000 clones, about 70% of them appearing once. Deletions cut 3 bases from V and 2 bases from J, with 10 bases between. Germline loops: CDR1 MRHNA, CDR2 SNTAGT. CDR3 length: 14 amino acids. This receptor was taken from a woman aged 25-40 years in good health and CMV-seronegative. V and J are TRBV6-4 and TRBJ1-2; D not resolved. The specimen was PBMCs. This chain's CDR3 is CASSEFARNYGYTF. The CDR3 bases are TGTGCCAGCAGTGAGTTCGCCAGAAACTATGGCTACACCTTC.